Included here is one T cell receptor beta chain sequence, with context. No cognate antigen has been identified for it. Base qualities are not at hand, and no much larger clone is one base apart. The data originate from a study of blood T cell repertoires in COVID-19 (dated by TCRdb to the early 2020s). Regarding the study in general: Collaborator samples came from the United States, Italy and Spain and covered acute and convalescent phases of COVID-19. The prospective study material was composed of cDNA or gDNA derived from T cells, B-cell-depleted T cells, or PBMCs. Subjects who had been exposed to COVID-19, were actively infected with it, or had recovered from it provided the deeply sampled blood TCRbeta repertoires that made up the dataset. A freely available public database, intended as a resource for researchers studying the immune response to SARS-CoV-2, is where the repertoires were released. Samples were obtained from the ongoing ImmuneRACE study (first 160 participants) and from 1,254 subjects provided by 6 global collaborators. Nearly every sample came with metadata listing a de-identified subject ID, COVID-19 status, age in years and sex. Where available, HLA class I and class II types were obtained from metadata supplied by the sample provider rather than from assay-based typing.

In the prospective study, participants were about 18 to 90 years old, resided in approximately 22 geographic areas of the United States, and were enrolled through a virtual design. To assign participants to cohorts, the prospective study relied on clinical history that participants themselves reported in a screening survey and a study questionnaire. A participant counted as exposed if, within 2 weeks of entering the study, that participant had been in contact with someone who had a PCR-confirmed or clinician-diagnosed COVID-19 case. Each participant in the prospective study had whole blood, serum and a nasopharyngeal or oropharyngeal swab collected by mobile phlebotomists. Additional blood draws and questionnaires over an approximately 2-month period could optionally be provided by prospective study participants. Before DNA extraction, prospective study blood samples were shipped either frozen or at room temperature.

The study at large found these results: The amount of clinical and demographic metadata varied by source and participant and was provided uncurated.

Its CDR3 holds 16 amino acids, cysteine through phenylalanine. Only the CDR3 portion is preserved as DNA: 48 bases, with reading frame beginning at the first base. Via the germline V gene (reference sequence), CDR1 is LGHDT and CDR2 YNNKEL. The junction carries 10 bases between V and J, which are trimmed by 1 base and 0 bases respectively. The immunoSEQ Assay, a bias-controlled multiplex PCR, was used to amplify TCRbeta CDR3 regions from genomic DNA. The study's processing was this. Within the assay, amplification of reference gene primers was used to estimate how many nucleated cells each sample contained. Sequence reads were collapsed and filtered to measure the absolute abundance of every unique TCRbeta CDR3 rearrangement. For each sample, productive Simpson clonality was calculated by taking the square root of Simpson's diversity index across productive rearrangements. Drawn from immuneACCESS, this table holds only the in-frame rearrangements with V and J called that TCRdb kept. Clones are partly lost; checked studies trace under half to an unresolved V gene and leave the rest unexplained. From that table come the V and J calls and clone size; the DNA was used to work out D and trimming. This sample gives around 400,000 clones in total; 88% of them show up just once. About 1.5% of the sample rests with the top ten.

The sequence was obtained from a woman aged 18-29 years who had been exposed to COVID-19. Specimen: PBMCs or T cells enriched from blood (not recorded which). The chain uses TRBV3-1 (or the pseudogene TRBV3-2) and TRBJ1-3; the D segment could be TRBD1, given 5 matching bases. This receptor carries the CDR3 CASSQGQFLSGNTIYF. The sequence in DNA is TGTGCCAGCAGCCAAGGACAGTTCCTCTCTGGAAACACCATATATTTT.